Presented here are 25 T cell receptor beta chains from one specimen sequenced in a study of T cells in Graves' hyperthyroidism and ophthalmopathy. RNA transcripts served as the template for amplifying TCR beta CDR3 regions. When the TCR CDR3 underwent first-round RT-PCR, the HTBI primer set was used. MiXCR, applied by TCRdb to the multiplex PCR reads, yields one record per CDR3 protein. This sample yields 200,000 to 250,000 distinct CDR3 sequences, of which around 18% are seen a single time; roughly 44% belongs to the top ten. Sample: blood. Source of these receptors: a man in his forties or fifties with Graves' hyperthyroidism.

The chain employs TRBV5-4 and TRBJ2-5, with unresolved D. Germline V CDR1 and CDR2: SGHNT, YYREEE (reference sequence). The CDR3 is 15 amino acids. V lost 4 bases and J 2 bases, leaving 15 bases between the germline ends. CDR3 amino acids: CASSPSWYQQETQYF. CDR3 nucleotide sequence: TGTGCCAGCAGCCCATCTTGGTACCAACAAGAGACCCAGTACTTC.

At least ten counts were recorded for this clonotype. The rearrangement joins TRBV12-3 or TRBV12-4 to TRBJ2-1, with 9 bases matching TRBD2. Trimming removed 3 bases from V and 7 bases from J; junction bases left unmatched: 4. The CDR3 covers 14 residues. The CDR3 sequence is CASSFGGGANEQFF. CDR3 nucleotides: TGTGCCAGCAGTTTCGGCGGGGGGGCGAATGAGCAGTTCTTC.

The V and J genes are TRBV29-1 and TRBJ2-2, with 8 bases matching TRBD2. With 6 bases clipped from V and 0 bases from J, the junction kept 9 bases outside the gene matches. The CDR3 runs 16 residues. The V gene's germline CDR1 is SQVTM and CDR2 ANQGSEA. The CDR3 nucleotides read TGCAGCGTGCCGGGGAGCGGGGGTTCGAACACCGGGGAGCTGTTTTTT. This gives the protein CSVPGSGGSNTGELFF.

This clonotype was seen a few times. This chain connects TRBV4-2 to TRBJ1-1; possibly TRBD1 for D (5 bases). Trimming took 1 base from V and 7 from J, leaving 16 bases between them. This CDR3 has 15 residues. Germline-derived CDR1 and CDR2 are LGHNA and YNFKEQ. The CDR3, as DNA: TGTGCCAGCAGCCAAGGTTTGGGCCTCGGGGGTGAAGCTTTCTTT. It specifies CASSQGLGLGGEAFF.

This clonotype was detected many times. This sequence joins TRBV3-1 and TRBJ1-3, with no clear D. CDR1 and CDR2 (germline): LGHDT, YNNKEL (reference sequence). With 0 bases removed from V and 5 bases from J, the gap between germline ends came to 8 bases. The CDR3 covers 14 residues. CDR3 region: CASSQESGRNTIYF. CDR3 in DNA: TGTGCCAGCAGCCAAGAATCGGGTAGAAACACCATATATTTT. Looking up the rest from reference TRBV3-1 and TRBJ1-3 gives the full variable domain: DTAVSQTPKYLVTQMGNDKSIKCEQNLGHDTMYWYKQDSKKFLKIMFSYNNKELIINETVPNRFSPKSPDKAHLNLHINSLELGDSAVYFCASSQESGRNTIYFGEGSWLTVV.

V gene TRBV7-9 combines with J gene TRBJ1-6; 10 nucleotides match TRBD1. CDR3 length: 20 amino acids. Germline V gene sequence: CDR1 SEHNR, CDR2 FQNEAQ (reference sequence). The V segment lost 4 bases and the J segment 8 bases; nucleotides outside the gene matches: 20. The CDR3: CASSSRASEGTGAEDSPLHF. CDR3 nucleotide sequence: TGTGCCAGCAGCTCCCGAGCCTCGGAAGGGACAGGGGCCGAGGATTCACCCCTCCACTTT.

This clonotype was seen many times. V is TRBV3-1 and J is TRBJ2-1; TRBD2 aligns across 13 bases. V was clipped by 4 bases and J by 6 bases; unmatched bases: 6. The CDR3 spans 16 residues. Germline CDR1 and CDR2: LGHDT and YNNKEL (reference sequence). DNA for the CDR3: TGTGCCAGCAGCCCAACTAGCGGGGGGGCGGCCAATGAGCAGTTCTTC. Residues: CASSPTSGGAANEQFF.

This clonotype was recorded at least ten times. CDR3 nucleotides: TGTGCCAGCAGTGAAGGGTCTAGCGGACAATCCTACGAGCAGTACTTC. Translated, it gives CASSEGSSGQSYEQYF. This chain uses TRBV2 with TRBJ2-7; 7 nucleotides agree with TRBD2. The CDR3 contains 16 residues. The V gene end was trimmed by 1 base and the J gene end by 1 base; junction bases not matched to a gene: 7. Germline values: CDR1 SNHLY, CDR2 FYNNEI.

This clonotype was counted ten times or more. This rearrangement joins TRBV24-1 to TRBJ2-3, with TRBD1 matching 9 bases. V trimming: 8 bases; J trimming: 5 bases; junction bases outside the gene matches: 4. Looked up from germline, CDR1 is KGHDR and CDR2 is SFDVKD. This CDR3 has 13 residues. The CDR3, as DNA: TGTGCCACCATGGACAGGGGTGGAGATACGCAGTATTTT. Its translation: CATMDRGGDTQYF.

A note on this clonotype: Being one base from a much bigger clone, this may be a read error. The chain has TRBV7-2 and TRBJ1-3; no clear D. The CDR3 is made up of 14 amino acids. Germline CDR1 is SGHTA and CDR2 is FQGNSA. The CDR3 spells CASSPLGSGNTVYF. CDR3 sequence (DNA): TGTGCCAGCAGCCCTCTCGGTTCTGGAAACACCGTATATTTT.

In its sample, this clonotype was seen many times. The CDR3 DNA reads as TGTGCCAGCAGTGCGAAGAGGACAACAAACACTGAAGCTTTCTTT. This codes for CASSAKRTTNTEAFF. V gene TRBV6-1 combines with J gene TRBJ1-1; a weak D match, TRBD1 (5 bases). V dropped 4 bases and J dropped 2 bases, with 14 bases sitting between them. The germline V gene encodes CDR1 MNHNS and CDR2 SASEGT. The CDR3 consists of 15 residues.

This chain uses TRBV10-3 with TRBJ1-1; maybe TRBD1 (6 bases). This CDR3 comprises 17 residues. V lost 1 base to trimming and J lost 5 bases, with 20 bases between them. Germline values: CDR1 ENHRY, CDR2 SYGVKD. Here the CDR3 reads CAISEYGGTYTGTEAFF. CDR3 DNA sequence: TGTGCCATCAGTGAGTACGGAGGGACATATACAGGGACTGAAGCTTTCTTT.

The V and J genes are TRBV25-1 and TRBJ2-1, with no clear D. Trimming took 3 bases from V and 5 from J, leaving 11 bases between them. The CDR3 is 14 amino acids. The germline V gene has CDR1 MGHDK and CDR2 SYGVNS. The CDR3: CASSDEPNNNEQFF. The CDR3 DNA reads TGTGCCAGCAGTGATGAGCCGAACAACAATGAGCAGTTCTTC.

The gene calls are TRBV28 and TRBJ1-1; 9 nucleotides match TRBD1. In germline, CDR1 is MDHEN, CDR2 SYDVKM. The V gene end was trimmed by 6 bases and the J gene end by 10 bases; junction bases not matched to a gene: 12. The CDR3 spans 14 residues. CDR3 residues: CASRLQGASSAAFF. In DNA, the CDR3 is TGTGCCAGCAGGCTACAGGGGGCAAGTTCCGCAGCTTTCTTT.

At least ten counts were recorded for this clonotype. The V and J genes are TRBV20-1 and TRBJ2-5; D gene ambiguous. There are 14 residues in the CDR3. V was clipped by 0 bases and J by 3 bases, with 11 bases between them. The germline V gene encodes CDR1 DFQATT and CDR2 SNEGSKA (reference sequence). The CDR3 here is CSARDGRLKETQYF. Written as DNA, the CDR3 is TGCAGTGCTAGAGATGGTAGACTTAAAGAGACCCAGTACTTC.

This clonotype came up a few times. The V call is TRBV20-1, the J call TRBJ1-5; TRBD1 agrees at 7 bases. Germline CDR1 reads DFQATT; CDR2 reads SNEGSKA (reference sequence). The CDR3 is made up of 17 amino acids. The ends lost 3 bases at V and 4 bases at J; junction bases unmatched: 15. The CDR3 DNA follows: TGCAGTGCTAGGGCTCTCCGGCAGGGGGTGGGGAATCAGCCCCAGCATTTT. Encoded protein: CSARALRQGVGNQPQHF.

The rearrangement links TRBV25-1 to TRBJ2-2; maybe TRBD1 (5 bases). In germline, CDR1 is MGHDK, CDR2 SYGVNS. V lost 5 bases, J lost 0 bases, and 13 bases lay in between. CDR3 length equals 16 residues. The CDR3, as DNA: TGTGCCAGCAGTCCTACCAGGGTTACGAACACCGGGGAGCTGTTTTTT. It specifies CASSPTRVTNTGELFF. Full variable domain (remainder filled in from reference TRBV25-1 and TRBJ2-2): EADIYQTPRYLVIGTGKKITLECSQTMGHDKMYWYQQDPGMELHLIHYSYGVNSTEKGDLSSESTVSRIRTEHFPLTLESARPSHTSQYLCASSPTRVTNTGELFFGEGSRLTVL.

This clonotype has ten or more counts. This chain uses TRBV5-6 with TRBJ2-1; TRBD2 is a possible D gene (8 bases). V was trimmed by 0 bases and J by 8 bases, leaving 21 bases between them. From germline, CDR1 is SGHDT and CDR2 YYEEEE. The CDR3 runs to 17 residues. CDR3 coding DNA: TGTGCCAGCAGCTTGGGAGGGGGCCGGGGGGGCCTCCATGAGCAGTTCTTC. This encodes CASSLGGGRGGLHEQFF.

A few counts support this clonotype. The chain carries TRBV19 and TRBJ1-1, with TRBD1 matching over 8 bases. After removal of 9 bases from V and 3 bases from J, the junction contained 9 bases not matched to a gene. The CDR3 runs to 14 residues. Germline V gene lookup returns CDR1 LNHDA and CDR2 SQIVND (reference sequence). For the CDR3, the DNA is TGTGCCAGCTTCCGGGACAGGACTTACACTGAAGCTTTCTTT. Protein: CASFRDRTYTEAFF.

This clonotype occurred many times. CDR3 DNA sequence: TGTGCCAGCACCCCGGGACGAGCTAGCAATCAGCCCCAGCATTTT. This translates into CASTPGRASNQPQHF. The chain links TRBV2 to TRBJ1-5; D possibly corresponds to TRBD1 (5 bases). The CDR3 spans 15 residues. Germline CDR1 reads SNHLY; CDR2 reads FYNNEI. Trimming took off 7 bases at V and 0 bases at J, with 13 bases between the two ends.

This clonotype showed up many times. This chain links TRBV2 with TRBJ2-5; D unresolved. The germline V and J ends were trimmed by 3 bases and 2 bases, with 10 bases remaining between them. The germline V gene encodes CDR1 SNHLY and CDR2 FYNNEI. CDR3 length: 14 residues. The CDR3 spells CASSDGPVQETQYF. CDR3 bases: TGTGCCAGCAGTGACGGGCCAGTTCAAGAGACCCAGTACTTC.

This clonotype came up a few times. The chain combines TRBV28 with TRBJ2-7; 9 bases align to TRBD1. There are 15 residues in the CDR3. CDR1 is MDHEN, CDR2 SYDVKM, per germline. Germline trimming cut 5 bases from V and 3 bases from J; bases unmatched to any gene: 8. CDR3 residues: CASSEPGQGGYEQYF. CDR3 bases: TGTGCCAGCAGTGAACCGGGACAGGGAGGCTACGAGCAGTACTTC.

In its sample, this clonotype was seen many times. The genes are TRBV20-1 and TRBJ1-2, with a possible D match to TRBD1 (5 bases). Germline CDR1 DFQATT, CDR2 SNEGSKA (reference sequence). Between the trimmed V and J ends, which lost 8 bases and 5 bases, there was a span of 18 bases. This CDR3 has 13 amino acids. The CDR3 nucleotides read TGCAGTAACCAGGGTCCGGCTAGGTATGGCTACACCTTC. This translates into CSNQGPARYGYTF.

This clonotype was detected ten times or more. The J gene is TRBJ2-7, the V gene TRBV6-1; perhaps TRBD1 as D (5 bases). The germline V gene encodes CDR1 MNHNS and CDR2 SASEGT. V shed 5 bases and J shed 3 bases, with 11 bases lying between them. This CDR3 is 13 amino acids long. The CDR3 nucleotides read TGTGCCAGCAGTTTAACGCAGGGCTACGAGCAGTACTTC. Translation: CASSLTQGYEQYF.

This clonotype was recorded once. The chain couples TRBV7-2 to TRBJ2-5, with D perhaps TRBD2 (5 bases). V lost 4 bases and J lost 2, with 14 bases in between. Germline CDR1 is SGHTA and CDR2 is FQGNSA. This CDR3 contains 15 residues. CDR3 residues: CASSSTPTGQETQYF. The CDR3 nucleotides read TGTGCCAGCAGCTCAACTCCTACGGGACAAGAGACCCAGTACTTC.